This T cell receptor beta chain stems from a study of T cell repertoires in cytomegalovirus infection. Via MiXCR, TCRdb re-called the reads, giving one row per CDR3 protein. Here the sample spans about 69,000 distinct CDR3 sequences, around 28% being singletons. This CDR3 is 13 amino acids long. With 5 bases removed from V and 4 bases from J, the gap between germline ends came to 11 bases. The V gene's germline CDR1 is SGHAT and CDR2 FQNNGV. Study conclusions and caveats: HLA-C-restricted, CMV-specific TCR beta clonotypes were dominant ex vivo.

This clonotype came up many times. The antigen remains unidentified. The chain joins TRBV11-2 to TRBJ1-2; no clear D. Sequenced material: CD8+ T cells from cultured PBMCs, taken from culture after CMV antigen stimulation. The clonotype comes from a human donor in good health (CMV status not recorded). Some clones in this sample may be carry-over from other donors' samples. CDR3 loop: CASSPTGPYGYTF. For the CDR3, the DNA is TGTGCCAGCAGCCCTACCGGTCCCTATGGCTACACCTTC.